A single sample gave rise to the 30 T cell receptor beta chains below, sequenced in a study of shared clonotypes between healthy human individuals. Clones were read by immunoSEQ multiplex PCR, and TCRdb kept only the in-frame ones, dropping some. The table lists roughly 2,500,000 clones, 93% of them singletons, with approximately 0.37% in the top ten. The sequenced material came from naive CD4+ T cells from PBMCs. As for subset: CD45RA+ positively selected. These receptors were obtained from a man aged 18-30 years in good health. Some clones in this sample may be carry-over from other donors' samples.

V gene TRBV6-1 combines with J gene TRBJ2-5; 9 bases align to TRBD1. V dropped 1 base and J dropped 8; count of bases not matched to a gene: 2. CDR1 is MNHNS, CDR2 SASEGT, per germline. The CDR3 totals 13 residues. The CDR3 bases are TGTGCCAGCAGTGAAGGACAGGGGGATACCCAGTACTTC. It is translated as CASSEGQGDTQYF.

This chain uses TRBV29-1 with TRBJ2-1; D remains ambiguous. Trimming took off 5 bases at V and 5 bases at J, with 16 bases between the two ends. CDR1 and CDR2 from the germline V gene are SQVTM and ANQGSEA. The CDR3 runs to 14 residues. The CDR3 region has the DNA TGCAGCGTTTCCCAGGTTTTATTGGACAATGAGCAGTTCTTC. This sequence encodes CSVSQVLLDNEQFF.

The chain is built from TRBV7-9 and TRBJ2-7; D tentatively fits TRBD1 or TRBD2 (5 bases each). The germline V and J ends were trimmed by 5 bases and 7 bases, with 12 bases remaining between them. CDR1 is SEHNR, CDR2 FQNEAQ, per germline (reference sequence). The CDR3 runs to 12 residues. The CDR3 reads CASSVQGGEQYF. CDR3 coding DNA: TGTGCCAGCAGCGTCCAGGGCGGGGAGCAGTACTTC.

This clone was seen a handful of times. Additional DNA sequences in this sample encode the identical CDR3. The chain employs TRBV28 and TRBJ2-7, with D perhaps being TRBD1 or TRBD2 (5 bases each). CDR1 is MDHEN, CDR2 SYDVKM, per germline. The CDR3 is 11 amino acids. V was pared by 2 bases and J by 6 bases, with 5 bases between. In nucleotides, the CDR3 is TGTGCCAGCAGTTTAGGGGGCGAGCAGTACTTC. It encodes CASSLGGEQYF. Complete variable domain (other parts from reference TRBV28 and TRBJ2-7): DVKVTQSSRYLVKRTGEKVFLECVQDMDHENMFWYRQDPGLGLRLIYFSYDVKMKEKGDIPEGYSVSREKKERFSLILESASTNQTSMYLCASSLGGEQYFGPGTRLTVT.

This chain links TRBV27 with TRBJ2-5; D is perhaps TRBD1 (5 bases). Germline assignment: CDR1 MNHEY and CDR2 SMNVEV (reference sequence). CDR3 length: 15 residues. Trimming cost V 6 bases and J 5 bases, with 19 bases left between them. CDR3 coding DNA: TGTGCCAGCAGCAATAGGGGTATCTCGGTGGAGACCCAGTACTTC. The encoded protein is CASSNRGISVETQYF.

This rearrangement joins TRBV6-5 to TRBJ1-2; D uncertain. From germline, CDR1 is MNHEY and CDR2 SVGAGI. Trimming cost V 8 bases and J 3 bases, with 10 bases left between them. This CDR3 contains 12 residues. CDR3 bases: TGTGCCAGCGGTGGGATCGACTATGGCTACACCTTC. Translated, it gives CASGGIDYGYTF.

This sequence joins TRBV25-1 and TRBJ2-6; 10 bases align to TRBD1. The CDR3 is 16 amino acids. Germline V lookup: CDR1 MGHDK, CDR2 SYGVNS. Trimming cost V 5 bases and J 7 bases; bases outside gene matches: 8. The DNA for the CDR3 is TGTGCCAGCAGTAACCTCGGGACAGGGGAAGCCAACGTCCTGACTTTC. Translated, it gives CASSNLGTGEANVLTF. The full variable domain, completed using reference TRBV25-1 and TRBJ2-6, is EADIYQTPRYLVIGTGKKITLECSQTMGHDKMYWYQQDPGMELHLIHYSYGVNSTEKGDLSSESTVSRIRTEHFPLTLESARPSHTSQYLCASSNLGTGEANVLTFGAGSRLTVL.

J is TRBJ2-7 and V is TRBV27, with a tentative D call TRBD2 (6 bases). This CDR3 spans 15 amino acids. The V gene's germline CDR1 is MNHEY and CDR2 SMNVEV (reference sequence). Trimming left V 5 bases short and J 4 bases short, with 18 bases between. Written as DNA, the CDR3 is TGTGCCAGCAGTCTAGGCCCTAGCGCTCGATACGAGCAGTACTTC. Translated, it gives CASSLGPSARYEQYF.

This sequence joins TRBV7-3 and TRBJ2-3; no definite D call. CDR3 length: 14 residues. Germline CDR1 reads SGHTA; CDR2 reads FQGTGA. Trimming took off 2 bases at V and 6 bases at J, with 12 bases between the two ends. CDR3 coding DNA: TGTGCCAGCAGCTTACCCGGGCGAGGCGATACGCAGTATTTT. Its protein is CASSLPGRGDTQYF.

This clone has just one count. This chain links TRBV5-1 with TRBJ2-7, with 9 bases identical to TRBD2. From germline, CDR1 is SGHRS and CDR2 YFSETQ. The CDR3 is made up of 16 amino acids. With V trimmed by 0 bases and J by 6 bases, 10 bases remained unmatched. The CDR3 spells CASSLELSGSSGEQYF. The CDR3 bases are TGCGCCAGCAGCTTGGAACTTAGCGGGAGCTCGGGCGAGCAGTACTTC.

Worth noting for this clone: This same CDR3 is encoded by further DNA sequences in the sample. The chain carries TRBV6-5 and TRBJ2-6, with D tentatively TRBD2 (6 bases). CDR3 length equals 15 residues. Germline loops: CDR1 MNHEY, CDR2 SVGAGI. V shed 5 bases and J shed 2 bases, with 10 bases lying between them. The CDR3: CASSPTGAGANVLTF. CDR3 DNA sequence: TGTGCCAGCAGTCCTACGGGAGCTGGGGCCAACGTCCTGACTTTC.

About this clone itself: The sample carries other DNA sequences with the same CDR3. The chain carries TRBV11-2 and TRBJ2-5, with D possibly matching TRBD2 (5 bases). V lost 3 bases and J lost 0, with 8 bases in between. Germline CDR1 is SGHAT and CDR2 is FQNNGV. The CDR3 covers 14 residues. Here the CDR3 DNA reads TGTGCCAGCAGCTTGACGGGGTACCAAGAGACCCAGTACTTC. This codes for CASSLTGYQETQYF. Full variable domain (missing parts from reference TRBV11-2 and TRBJ2-5): EAGVAQSPRYKIIEKRQSVAFWCNPISGHATLYWYQQILGQGPKLLIQFQNNGVVDDSQLPKDRFSAERLKGVDSTLKIQPAKLEDSAVYLCASSLTGYQETQYFGPGTRLLVL.

Of note for this clone: Other DNA sequences in the same sample also yield this CDR3. J is TRBJ2-1 and V is TRBV27, with a possible D match to TRBD2 (6 bases). The germline V gene encodes CDR1 MNHEY and CDR2 SMNVEV (reference sequence). V was pared by 0 bases and J by 0 bases, with 6 bases between. The CDR3 is 15 amino acids. The DNA of the CDR3 is TGTGCCAGCAGTTTATCCGGGAGCTCCTACAATGAGCAGTTCTTC. Encoded protein: CASSLSGSSYNEQFF.

The chain combines TRBV7-8 with TRBJ2-2, with 8 positions matching TRBD2. The germline V gene encodes CDR1 SGHVS and CDR2 FQNEAQ. The CDR3 is 15 amino acids. V lost 5 bases, J lost 4 bases, and 6 bases stayed unmatched. For the CDR3, the DNA is TGTGCCAGCAGCCCCTCGGGGGGGCGCACCGGGGAGCTGTTTTTT. Amino acids: CASSPSGGRTGELFF.

V gene TRBV19 combines with J gene TRBJ1-5; 8 bases line up with TRBD1. The length of the CDR3 is 17 residues. Trimming removed 3 bases from V and 0 bases from J; junction bases left unmatched: 7. The germline V gene has CDR1 LNHDA and CDR2 SQIVND (reference sequence). The CDR3 DNA reads as TGTGCCAGTAGTATTAGGGGGGACAGGAATAGCAATCAGCCCCAGCATTTT. It yields the protein CASSIRGDRNSNQPQHF.

This rearrangement joins TRBV6-1 to TRBJ1-2; no reliable D call. V lost 2 bases to trimming and J lost 5 bases, with 9 bases between them. This CDR3 has 13 amino acids. The germline gives CDR1 MNHNS, CDR2 SASEGT. The CDR3 reads CASSELPEYGYTF. CDR3 in DNA: TGTGCCAGCAGTGAATTGCCGGAATATGGCTACACCTTC.

In regard to this clone: The identical CDR3 is also encoded by other nucleotide sequences in the sample. V and J are TRBV19 and TRBJ1-2; 7 positions match TRBD1. Germline CDR1 and CDR2: LNHDA and SQIVND (reference sequence). The CDR3 is 13 amino acids. Trimming took 4 bases from V and 5 from J; bases not matched to a gene: 4. CDR3 DNA: TGTGCCAGTAGTACGGACAGGAATTATGGCTACACCTTC. Protein product: CASSTDRNYGYTF. The whole variable domain, remainder taken from reference TRBV19 and TRBJ1-2, is DGGITQSPKYLFRKEGQNVTLSCEQNLNHDAMYWYRQDPGQGLRLIYYSQIVNDFQKGDIAEGYSVSREKKESFPLTVTSAQKNPTAFYLCASSTDRNYGYTFGSGTRLTVV.

On this clone itself: The same CDR3 arises from other DNA sequences in this sample as well. V is TRBV5-1 and J is TRBJ2-5; D could derive from TRBD1 or TRBD2 (5 bases each). Germline V gives CDR1 SGHRS, CDR2 YFSETQ. The CDR3 totals 15 residues. V lost 0 bases, J lost 5 bases, and 14 bases lay in between. CDR3: CASSLAGGDGETQYF. In DNA, the CDR3 is TGCGCCAGCAGCTTGGCTGGGGGAGACGGGGAGACCCAGTACTTC.

This sequence joins TRBV7-3 and TRBJ2-5; the D gene is possibly TRBD1 (6 bases). V gave up 2 bases and J gave up 3 bases, with 10 bases separating them. This CDR3 has 14 amino acids. Germline V lookup: CDR1 SGHTA, CDR2 FQGTGA. The CDR3 DNA reads TGTGCCAGCAGCTTATCAGCAGGGGAAGAGACCCAGTACTTC. It yields the protein CASSLSAGEETQYF.

V usage is TRBV2 and J usage is TRBJ1-1, with TRBD1 identical over 11 bases. V shed 6 bases, J shed 3 bases, and the junction held 3 bases outside the gene matches. Germline CDR1 is SNHLY and CDR2 is FYNNEI. CDR3 length equals 14 residues. CDR3 sequence: CASSWDRGDTEAFF. Written as DNA, the CDR3 is TGTGCCAGCAGCTGGGACAGGGGGGACACTGAAGCTTTCTTT.

CDR3: CASSFGASGSVFF. The CDR3 bases are TGTGCCAGCAGTTTCGGGGCTAGCGGGAGCGTGTTCTTC. V is TRBV27 and J is TRBJ2-1; 10 positions agree with TRBD2. Germline lookup yields CDR1 MNHEY and CDR2 SMNVEV (reference sequence). With 3 bases clipped from V and 15 bases from J, the junction kept 8 bases outside the gene matches. This CDR3 region has 13 residues.

The chain is built from TRBV6-4 and TRBJ1-1; 9 bases match TRBD1. Germline-derived CDR1 and CDR2 are MRHNA and SNTAGT. The CDR3 length is 13 residues. Trimming cost V 8 bases and J 5 bases; bases outside gene matches: 6. The CDR3 sequence: CASSYRGRTEAFF. CDR3 bases: TGTGCCAGCTCGTACAGGGGGCGAACTGAAGCTTTCTTT.

This clone was detected once. Different DNA sequences within this sample yield the same CDR3. The chain recombines TRBV7-2 with TRBJ2-7; D gene unclear. This CDR3 comprises 14 residues. With 2 bases removed from V and 0 bases from J, the gap between germline ends came to 8 bases. Germline assignment: CDR1 SGHTA and CDR2 FQGNSA. As DNA, the CDR3 is TGTGCCAGCAGCTTATGGTCTTACTCCTACGAGCAGTACTTC. This translates into CASSLWSYSYEQYF.

This clone occurred once. The chain employs TRBV15 and TRBJ2-7; 12 nucleotides agree with TRBD1. The V and J ends lost 2 bases and 5 bases, in that order; junction bases with no gene match: 1. The germline V gene encodes CDR1 LNHNV and CDR2 YYDKDF (reference sequence). CDR3 length: 14 residues. As DNA, the CDR3 is TGTGCCACCAGCAGACGGGACAGGGGGCACGAGCAGTACTTC. This gives the protein CATSRRDRGHEQYF.

The V and J genes are TRBV9 and TRBJ1-1; D is ambiguous. Trimming left V 0 bases short and J 0 bases short, with 9 bases between. In germline, CDR1 is SGDLS, CDR2 YYNGEE. There are 15 residues in the CDR3. The CDR3 DNA reads TGTGCCAGCAGCGTAGTTGGGTCTCTGAACACTGAAGCTTTCTTT. Amino acids: CASSVVGSLNTEAFF.

This chain uses TRBV5-1 with TRBJ1-5; D ambiguous. The CDR3 extends over 13 amino acids. The V end lost 4 bases, the J end lost 6 bases, and 11 bases lay between the germline ends. The V gene's germline CDR1 is SGHRS and CDR2 YFSETQ. The CDR3 sequence: CASSPVEGQPQHF. The CDR3 DNA is TGCGCCAGCAGCCCGGTCGAAGGTCAGCCCCAGCATTTT. The variable domain in full, with the rest retrieved from reference TRBV5-1 and TRBJ1-5, is KAGVTQTPRYLIKTRGQQVTLSCSPISGHRSVSWYQQTPGQGLQFLFEYFSETQRNKGNFPGRFSGRQFSNSRSEMNVSTLELGDSALYLCASSPVEGQPQHFGDGTRLSIL.

The chain combines TRBV9 with TRBJ2-1; no reliable D call. The V end lost 0 bases, the J end lost 10 bases, and 17 bases lay between the germline ends. The CDR3 contains 15 residues. CDR1 is SGDLS and CDR2 is YYNGEE in the germline V gene. CDR3 coding DNA: TGTGCCAGCAGCGTAGCTACAACTCCCTCAGCAGAGCAGTTCTTC. Translating it yields CASSVATTPSAEQFF.

The CDR3 loop is CASSDTSADTQYF. The CDR3 region has the DNA TGCGCCAGCAGCGATACTTCAGCAGATACGCAGTATTTT. The chain couples TRBV5-1 to TRBJ2-3; no clear D. The CDR3 spans 13 residues. V shed 4 bases and J shed 4 bases, with 10 bases lying between them. In germline, CDR1 is SGHRS, CDR2 YFSETQ.

The CDR3 loop reads CASSQGQDGYTF. CDR3 sequence (DNA): TGTGCCAGCAGTCAAGGACAGGACGGCTACACCTTC. The chain links TRBV6-5 to TRBJ1-2; 7 nucleotides agree with TRBD1. Germline loops: CDR1 MNHEY, CDR2 SVGAGI. The CDR3 has 12 residues. V lost 5 bases, J lost 8 bases, and 5 bases stayed unmatched.

The chain employs TRBV6-1 and TRBJ1-3; D is undetermined. The CDR3 has 17 amino acids. Germline assignment: CDR1 MNHNS and CDR2 SASEGT. The ends were cut back, 2 bases at V and 0 bases at J, with 14 bases in the middle. In DNA form, the CDR3 reads TGTGCCAGCAGTGAATTTTACGGTGGTTCCTCTGGAAACACCATATATTTT. This codes for CASSEFYGGSSGNTIYF.